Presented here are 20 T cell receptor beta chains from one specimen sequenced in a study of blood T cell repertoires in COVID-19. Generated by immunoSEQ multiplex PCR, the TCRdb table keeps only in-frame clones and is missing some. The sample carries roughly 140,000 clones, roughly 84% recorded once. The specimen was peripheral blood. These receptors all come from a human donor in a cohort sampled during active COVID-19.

The CDR3 DNA sequence: TGTGCCAGCAGTGACCACGGGGGAGCACCCCTCCACTTT. This gives the protein CASSDHGGAPLHF. This chain connects TRBV6-1 to TRBJ1-6; D is perhaps TRBD1 (5 bases). This CDR3 region has 13 residues. Between the trimmed V and J ends, which lost 3 bases and 11 bases, there was a span of 11 bases. CDR1 is MNHNS and CDR2 is SASEGT in the germline V gene.

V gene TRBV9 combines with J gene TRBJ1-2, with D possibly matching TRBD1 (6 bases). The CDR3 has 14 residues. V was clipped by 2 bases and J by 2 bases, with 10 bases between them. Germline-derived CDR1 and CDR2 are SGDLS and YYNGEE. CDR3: CASSVIGGNYGYTF. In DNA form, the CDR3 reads TGTGCCAGCAGCGTTATAGGGGGAAACTATGGCTACACCTTC.

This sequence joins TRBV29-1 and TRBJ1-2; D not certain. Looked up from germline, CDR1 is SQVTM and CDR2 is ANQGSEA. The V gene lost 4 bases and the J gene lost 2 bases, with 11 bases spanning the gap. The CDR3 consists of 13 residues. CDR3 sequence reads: CSVAAGPNYGYTF. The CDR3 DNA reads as TGCAGCGTTGCGGCAGGTCCAAACTATGGCTACACCTTC.

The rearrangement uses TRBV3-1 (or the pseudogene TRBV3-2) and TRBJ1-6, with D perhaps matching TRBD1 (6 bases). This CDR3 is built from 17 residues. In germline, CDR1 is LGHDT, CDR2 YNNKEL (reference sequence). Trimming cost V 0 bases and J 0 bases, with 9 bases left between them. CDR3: CASSQDTGSSYNSPLHF. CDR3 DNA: TGTGCCAGCAGCCAAGACACAGGGAGCTCCTATAATTCACCCCTCCACTTT.

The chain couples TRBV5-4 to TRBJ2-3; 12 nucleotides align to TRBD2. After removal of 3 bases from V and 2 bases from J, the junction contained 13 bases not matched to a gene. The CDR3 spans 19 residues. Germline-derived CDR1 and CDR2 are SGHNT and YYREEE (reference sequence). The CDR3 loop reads CASSSLAGGRSVVTDTQYF. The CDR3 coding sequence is TGTGCCAGCAGCTCGCTAGCGGGGGGGCGATCGGTCGTCACAGATACGCAGTATTTT.

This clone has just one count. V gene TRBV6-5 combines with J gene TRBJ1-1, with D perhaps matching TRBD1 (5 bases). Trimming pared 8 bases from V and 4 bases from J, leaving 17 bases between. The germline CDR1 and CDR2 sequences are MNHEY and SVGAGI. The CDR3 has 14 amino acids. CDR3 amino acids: CASWGSLRSTEAFF. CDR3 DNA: TGTGCCAGCTGGGGCTCCCTACGTAGCACTGAAGCTTTCTTT.

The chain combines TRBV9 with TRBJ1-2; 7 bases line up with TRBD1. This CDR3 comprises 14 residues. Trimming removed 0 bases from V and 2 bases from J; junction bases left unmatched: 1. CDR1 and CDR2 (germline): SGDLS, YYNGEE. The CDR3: CASSVAGQNYGYTF. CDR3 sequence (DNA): TGTGCCAGCAGCGTAGCGGGACAGAACTATGGCTACACCTTC.

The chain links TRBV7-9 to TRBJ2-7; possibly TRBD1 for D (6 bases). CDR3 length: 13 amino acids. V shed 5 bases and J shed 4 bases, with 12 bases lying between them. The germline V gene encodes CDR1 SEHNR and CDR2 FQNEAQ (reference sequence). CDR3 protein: CASSRQVTYEQYF. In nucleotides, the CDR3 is TGTGCCAGCAGCCGACAGGTTACATACGAGCAGTACTTC. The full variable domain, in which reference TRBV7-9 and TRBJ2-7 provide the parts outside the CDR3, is DTGVSQNPRHKITKRGQNVTFRCDPISEHNRLYWYRQTLGQGPEFLTYFQNEAQLEKSRLLSDRFSAERPKGSFSTLEIQRTEQGDSAMYLCASSRQVTYEQYFGPGTRLTVT.

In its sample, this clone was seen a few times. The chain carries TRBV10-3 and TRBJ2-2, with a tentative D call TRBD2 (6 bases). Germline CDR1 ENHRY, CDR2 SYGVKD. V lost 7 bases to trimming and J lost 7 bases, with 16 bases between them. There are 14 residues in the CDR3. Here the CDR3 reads CAITTMGGGGELFF. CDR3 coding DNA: TGTGCCATCACCACAATGGGGGGTGGCGGGGAGCTGTTTTTT.

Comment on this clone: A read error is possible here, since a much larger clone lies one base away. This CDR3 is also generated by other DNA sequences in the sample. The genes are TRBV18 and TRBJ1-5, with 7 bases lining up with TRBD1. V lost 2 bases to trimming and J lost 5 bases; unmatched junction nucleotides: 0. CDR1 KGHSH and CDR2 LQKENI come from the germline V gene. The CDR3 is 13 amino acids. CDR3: CASSPTGDQPQHF. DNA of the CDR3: TGTGCCAGCTCACCAACAGGGGATCAGCCCCAGCATTTT.

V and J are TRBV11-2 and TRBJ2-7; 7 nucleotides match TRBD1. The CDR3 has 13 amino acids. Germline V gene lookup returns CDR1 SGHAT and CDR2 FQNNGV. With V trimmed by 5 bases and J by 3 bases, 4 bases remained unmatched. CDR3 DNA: TGTGCCAGCAGCGGCTCAGGGGGCTACGAGCAGTACTTC. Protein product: CASSGSGGYEQYF.

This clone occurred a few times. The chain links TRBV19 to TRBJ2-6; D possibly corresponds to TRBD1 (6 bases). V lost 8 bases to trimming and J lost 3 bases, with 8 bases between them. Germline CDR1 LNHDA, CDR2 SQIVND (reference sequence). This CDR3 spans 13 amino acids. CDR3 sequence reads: CASRTVGANVLTF. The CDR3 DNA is TGTGCCAGTCGGACAGTTGGGGCCAACGTCCTGACTTTC. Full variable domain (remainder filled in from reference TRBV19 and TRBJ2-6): DGGITQSPKYLFRKEGQNVTLSCEQNLNHDAMYWYRQDPGQGLRLIYYSQIVNDFQKGDIAEGYSVSREKKESFPLTVTSAQKNPTAFYLCASRTVGANVLTFGAGSRLTVL.

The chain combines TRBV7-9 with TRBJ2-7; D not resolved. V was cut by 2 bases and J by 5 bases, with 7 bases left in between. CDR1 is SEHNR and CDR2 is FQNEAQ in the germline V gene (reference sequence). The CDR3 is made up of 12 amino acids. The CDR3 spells CASSLILDEQYF. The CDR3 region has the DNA TGTGCCAGCAGCTTAATCTTAGACGAGCAGTACTTC.

CDR3 coding DNA: TGTGCCAGCTCAACAACAGGGGGTGAGAACACCGGGGAGCTGTTTTTT. As protein: CASSTTGGENTGELFF. V gene TRBV18 combines with J gene TRBJ2-2; 8 positions agree with TRBD1. CDR1 KGHSH and CDR2 LQKENI come from the germline V gene. The length of the CDR3 is 16 residues. V trimming: 5 bases; J trimming: 1 base; junction bases outside the gene matches: 6. Full variable domain (remainder filled in from reference TRBV18 and TRBJ2-2): NAGVMQNPRHLVRRRGQEARLRCSPMKGHSHVYWYRQLPEEGLKFMVYLQKENIIDESGMPKERFSAEFPKEGPSILRIQQVVRGDSAAYFCASSTTGGENTGELFFGEGSRLTVL.

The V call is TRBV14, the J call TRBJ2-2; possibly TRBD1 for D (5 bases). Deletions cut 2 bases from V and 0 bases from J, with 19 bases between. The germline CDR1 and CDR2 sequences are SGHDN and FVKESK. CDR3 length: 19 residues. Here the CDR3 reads CASSQLSKMGRANTGELFF. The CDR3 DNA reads TGTGCCAGCAGCCAATTGTCCAAAATGGGGCGTGCGAACACCGGGGAGCTGTTTTTT.

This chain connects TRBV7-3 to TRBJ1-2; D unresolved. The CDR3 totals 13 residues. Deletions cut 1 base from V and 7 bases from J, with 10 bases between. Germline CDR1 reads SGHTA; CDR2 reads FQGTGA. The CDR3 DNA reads TGTGCCAGCAGCTTAATCGGCGGTTCTGGCTACACCTTC. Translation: CASSLIGGSGYTF.

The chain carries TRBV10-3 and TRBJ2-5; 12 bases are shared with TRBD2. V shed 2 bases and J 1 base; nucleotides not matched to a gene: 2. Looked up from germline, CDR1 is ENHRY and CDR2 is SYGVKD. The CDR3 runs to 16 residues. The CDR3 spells CAISETSGGPQETQYF. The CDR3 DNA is TGTGCCATCAGTGAGACTAGCGGGGGGCCCCAAGAGACCCAGTACTTC.

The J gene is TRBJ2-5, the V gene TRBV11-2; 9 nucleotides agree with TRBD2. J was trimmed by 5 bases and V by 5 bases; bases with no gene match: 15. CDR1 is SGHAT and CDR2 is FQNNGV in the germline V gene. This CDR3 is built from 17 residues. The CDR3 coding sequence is TGTGCCAGCAGCCCCGGTGGTAGCGGGGGTCTGGCGGAGACCCAGTACTTC. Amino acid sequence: CASSPGGSGGLAETQYF. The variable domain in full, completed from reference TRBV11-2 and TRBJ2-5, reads EAGVAQSPRYKIIEKRQSVAFWCNPISGHATLYWYQQILGQGPKLLIQFQNNGVVDDSQLPKDRFSAERLKGVDSTLKIQPAKLEDSAVYLCASSPGGSGGLAETQYFGPGTRLLVL.

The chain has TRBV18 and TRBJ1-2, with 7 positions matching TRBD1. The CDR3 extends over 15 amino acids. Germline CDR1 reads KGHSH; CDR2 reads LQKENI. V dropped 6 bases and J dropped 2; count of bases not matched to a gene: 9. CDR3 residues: CASSLMAGQNYGYTF. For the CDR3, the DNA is TGTGCCAGCTCGCTCATGGCGGGACAGAACTATGGCTACACCTTC. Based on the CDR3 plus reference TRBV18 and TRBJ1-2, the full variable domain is NAGVMQNPRHLVRRRGQEARLRCSPMKGHSHVYWYRQLPEEGLKFMVYLQKENIIDESGMPKERFSAEFPKEGPSILRIQQVVRGDSAAYFCASSLMAGQNYGYTFGSGTRLTVV.

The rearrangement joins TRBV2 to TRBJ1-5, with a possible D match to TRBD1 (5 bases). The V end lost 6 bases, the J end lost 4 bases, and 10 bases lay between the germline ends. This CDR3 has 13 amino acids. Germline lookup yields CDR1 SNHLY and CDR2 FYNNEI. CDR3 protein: CASSDQGNQPQHF. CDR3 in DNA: TGTGCCAGCAGCGACCAGGGTAATCAGCCCCAGCATTTT.